A single sample is the source of the 12 T cell receptor beta chains below, sequenced in a study of shared clonotypes between healthy human individuals. TCRdb's table, derived via immunoSEQ multiplex PCR, lists solely in-frame clones and lacks some. The sample holds just over 2,000,000 clones, 85% to 95% seen once. Material: naive CD4+ T cells sorted from blood. This sample's subset: CD45RA+ positively selected. These receptors were obtained from a man aged 18 to 30 in good health.

This clone turned up a few times. This specimen includes other DNA sequences encoding the same CDR3. The V gene is TRBV10-3, the J gene TRBJ2-5; D is unresolved. This CDR3 has 11 residues. Germline-derived CDR1 and CDR2 are ENHRY and SYGVKD. V was clipped by 3 bases and J by 5 bases, with 4 bases between them. The CDR3 loop reads CAISDRETQYF. The CDR3 DNA reads TGTGCCATCAGTGATCGGGAGACCCAGTACTTC.

This clone was seen a single time. This sequence joins TRBV27 and TRBJ1-5; TRBD1 might be the D (5 bases). Germline V CDR1 and CDR2: MNHEY, SMNVEV (reference sequence). Between the trimmed V and J ends, which lost 4 bases and 6 bases, there was a span of 13 bases. This CDR3 comprises 14 residues. CDR3 protein: CASSSRDWVQPQHF. The CDR3 DNA reads as TGTGCCAGCAGTTCCCGGGACTGGGTTCAGCCCCAGCATTTT.

The chain joins TRBV7-9 to TRBJ1-2; D may be TRBD1 (5 bases). Trimming pared 5 bases from V and 4 bases from J, leaving 11 bases between. The length of the CDR3 is 13 residues. Germline assignment: CDR1 SEHNR and CDR2 FQNEAQ (reference sequence). Written as DNA, the CDR3 is TGTGCCAGCAGCCGGGACGGTGTCTATGGCTACACCTTC. It is translated as CASSRDGVYGYTF.

This chain connects TRBV7-2 to TRBJ2-7, with TRBD2 matching 7 bases. Germline V gene lookup returns CDR1 SGHTA and CDR2 FQGNSA. With V trimmed by 2 bases and J by 5 bases, 9 bases remained unmatched. The CDR3 has 15 amino acids. The CDR3: CASSLLGGSADEQYF. As DNA, the CDR3 is TGTGCCAGCAGCTTACTCGGCGGGAGTGCGGACGAGCAGTACTTC.

The chain couples TRBV19 to TRBJ2-1, with 7 bases identical to TRBD2. The germline V gene has CDR1 LNHDA and CDR2 SQIVND (reference sequence). Unmatched junction bases numbered 12, after V lost 1 base and J lost 6 bases. The CDR3 has 17 amino acids. For the CDR3, the DNA is TGTGCCAGTAGTATAGGGGAAGCGGGACCGTCCGGCAATGAGCAGTTCTTC. Protein product: CASSIGEAGPSGNEQFF.

The rearrangement joins TRBV18 to TRBJ2-7, with TRBD2 matching 10 bases. CDR1 and CDR2 (germline): KGHSH, LQKENI. The J segment lost 2 bases and the V segment lost 3 bases, leaving 10 bases of the junction unmatched. The CDR3 covers 17 residues. Written as DNA, the CDR3 is TGTGCCAGCTCACCCCAAGCGGAGCTAGCGGGGGCCTACGAGCAGTACTTC. Its protein is CASSPQAELAGAYEQYF.

This chain links TRBV25-1 with TRBJ2-7, with a possible D match to TRBD2 (6 bases). From germline, CDR1 is MGHDK and CDR2 SYGVNS. The CDR3 totals 15 residues. Between the trimmed V and J ends, which lost 1 base and 5 bases, there was a span of 15 bases. This CDR3 is CASSELNGRSDEQYF. The CDR3 coding sequence is TGTGCCAGCAGTGAATTAAATGGGAGGAGCGACGAGCAGTACTTC.

The V gene is TRBV6-6, the J gene TRBJ1-2; 8 nucleotides line up with TRBD1. From germline, CDR1 is MNHNY and CDR2 SVGAGI (reference sequence). The junction had 6 bases not matched to a gene; V was cut back by 0 bases and J by 6 bases. This CDR3 spans 15 amino acids. The CDR3 here is CASSYSTRGLDGYTF. Written as DNA, the CDR3 is TGTGCCAGCAGTTACTCGACCAGGGGGCTGGATGGCTACACCTTC.

The rearrangement joins TRBV29-1 to TRBJ1-1; D might be TRBD1 (6 bases). V lost 7 bases to trimming and J lost 1 base, with 19 bases between them. Germline V gene sequence: CDR1 SQVTM, CDR2 ANQGSEA. The length of the CDR3 is 15 residues. The CDR3 protein is CSALGGGLRNTEAFF. The DNA of the CDR3 is TGCAGCGCCCTGGGGGGGGGCCTTAGGAACACTGAAGCTTTCTTT.

The chain carries TRBV5-6 and TRBJ1-1; TRBD1 might be the D (5 bases). Germline V lookup: CDR1 SGHDT, CDR2 YYEEEE. V lost 1 base to trimming and J lost 4 bases, with 14 bases between them. The CDR3 is 15 residues long. The CDR3 sequence is CASSLLSVRGTEAFF. The CDR3 bases are TGTGCCAGCAGCTTGCTCTCGGTGAGGGGCACTGAAGCTTTCTTT.

The rearrangement uses TRBV5-1 and TRBJ1-2, with D uncertain. This CDR3 has 15 residues. V dropped 0 bases and J dropped 5 bases, with 14 bases sitting between them. The germline CDR1 and CDR2 sequences are SGHRS and YFSETQ. The CDR3 bases are TGCGCCAGCAGCTTGGGCCCGGAAAACCTTTATGGCTACACCTTC. It specifies CASSLGPENLYGYTF.

This clone was counted only a few times. The V and J genes are TRBV2 and TRBJ2-2, with TRBD1 identical over 7 bases. The germline gives CDR1 SNHLY, CDR2 FYNNEI. V lost 5 bases, J lost 1 base, and 1 base stayed unmatched. The CDR3 is 14 residues long. The chain's CDR3 is CASSWTGNTGELFF. CDR3 nucleotide sequence: TGTGCCAGCAGTTGGACAGGGAACACCGGGGAGCTGTTTTTT. Based on the CDR3 plus reference TRBV2 and TRBJ2-2, the full variable domain is EPEVTQTPSHQVTQMGQEVILRCVPISNHLYFYWYRQILGQKVEFLVSFYNNEISEKSEIFDDQFSVERPDGSNFTLKIRSTKLEDSAMYFCASSWTGNTGELFFGEGSRLTVL.